These 14 T cell receptor beta chains share one sample of origin, sequenced in a study of regulatory dendritic cells for organ transplantation. Profiling relied on immunoSEQ multiplex PCR, and the TCRdb table lists in-frame clones only, not all of them. The sample contains about 3,700 clones, roughly 65% of which appear only once. Which antigens these TCRs recognize remains unknown. Sorted subsets were CFSE-labeled and cultured about 5 days with allogeneic dendritic cells. Sequencing was carried out using memory CD8+ T cells from blood cultured with dendritic cells. The sample's subset: CD45RO+ memory T cells. All receptors come from a human donor in good health.

The V call is TRBV9, the J call TRBJ2-2; D possibly corresponds to TRBD1 (6 bases). Trimming shortened V by 4 bases and J by 7 bases, and 17 bases separated the two germline ends. CDR1 and CDR2 (germline): SGDLS, YYNGEE. This CDR3 spans 15 amino acids. The CDR3 nucleotides read TGTGCCAGCAGCTCTAGTTACAGGGTCTACGGGGAGCTGTTTTTT. Residues: CASSSSYRVYGELFF.

The rearrangement links TRBV5-8 to TRBJ1-1; 8 nucleotides line up with TRBD1. CDR1 is SGHTS and CDR2 is YDEGEE in the germline V gene. The CDR3 contains 15 residues. Trimming cost V 4 bases and J 5 bases; bases outside gene matches: 10. The CDR3 nucleotides read TGTGCCAGCAGCGTGACAGGGGACGTGAGGACTGAAGCTTTCTTT. Translated: CASSVTGDVRTEAFF.

This clone came up once. J is TRBJ1-2 and V is TRBV5-4, with D maybe TRBD1 (6 bases). Trimming took 1 base from V and 8 from J, leaving 15 bases between them. The CDR3 contains 14 residues. The germline V gene encodes CDR1 SGHNT and CDR2 YYREEE (reference sequence). The CDR3 DNA sequence: TGTGCCAGCAGCTTGACCGGGGGGGCAAAAGGCTACACCTTC. It yields the protein CASSLTGGAKGYTF.

This clone was counted only a few times. Other DNA sequences in this sample translate to the same CDR3. CDR3 bases: TGTGCCAGCAGCTTAGGTGCGGGGGGCTCCAAAAACATTCAGTACTTC. Translation gives CASSLGAGGSKNIQYF. The rearrangement links TRBV13 to TRBJ2-4; 8 nucleotides agree with TRBD2. Trimming took 0 bases from V and 2 from J; bases not matched to a gene: 3. This CDR3 has 16 residues. Per the germline V gene, CDR1 is PRHDT and CDR2 is FYEKMQ (reference sequence).

The CDR3 region is CASSEGGGIPGETQYF. The CDR3 DNA reads as TGTGCCAGCAGTGAAGGGGGAGGTATCCCGGGAGAGACCCAGTACTTC. V is TRBV2 and J is TRBJ2-5, with D perhaps matching TRBD2 (6 bases). In germline, CDR1 is SNHLY, CDR2 FYNNEI. V lost 1 base to trimming and J lost 4 bases, with 16 bases between them. This CDR3 region has 16 residues. Supplemented by reference TRBV2 and TRBJ2-5, the full variable domain reads EPEVTQTPSHQVTQMGQEVILRCVPISNHLYFYWYRQILGQKVEFLVSFYNNEISEKSEIFDDQFSVERPDGSNFTLKIRSTKLEDSAMYFCASSEGGGIPGETQYFGPGTRLLVL.

V gene TRBV7-8 combines with J gene TRBJ2-1; TRBD2 aligns across 8 bases. CDR1 SGHVS and CDR2 FQNEAQ come from the germline V gene. The V segment lost 2 bases and the J segment 8 bases; nucleotides outside the gene matches: 8. The length of the CDR3 is 15 residues. The CDR3 nucleotides are TGTGCCAGCAGCTTAACAATAGCGGGGTTCGATGAGCAGTTCTTC. Protein sequence: CASSLTIAGFDEQFF.

This clone was observed a few times. The chain joins TRBV11-2 to TRBJ2-7; 8 bases are shared with TRBD2. Per the germline V gene, CDR1 is SGHAT and CDR2 is FQNNGV. V lost 3 bases, J lost 1 base, and 8 bases stayed unmatched. The CDR3 sequence is 16 residues long. The CDR3 region has the DNA TGTGCCAGCAGCTTTCCTGCTAGCGGGTCGTCCTACGAGCAGTACTTC. Amino acids: CASSFPASGSSYEQYF.

This chain uses TRBV9 with TRBJ2-2; D unresolved. Trimming removed 0 bases at V and 4 bases at J, with 4 bases between. This CDR3 comprises 13 residues. The germline V gene has CDR1 SGDLS and CDR2 YYNGEE. CDR3 nucleotides: TGTGCCAGCAGCGTAGGAGGCACCGGGGAGCTGTTTTTT. Protein: CASSVGGTGELFF.

V usage is TRBV2 and J usage is TRBJ1-6; D is possibly TRBD1 (5 bases). Germline CDR1 is SNHLY and CDR2 is FYNNEI. Trimming left V 6 bases short and J 8 bases short, with 14 bases between. The length of the CDR3 is 14 residues. CDR3 sequence (DNA): TGTGCCAGCAGGCCCGGGGGTCCGGATTCACCCCTCCACTTT. It yields the protein CASRPGGPDSPLHF.

The V gene is TRBV5-6, the J gene TRBJ2-7; 8 nucleotides match TRBD1. After removal of 4 bases from V and 5 bases from J, the junction contained 11 bases not matched to a gene. Germline V CDR1 and CDR2: SGHDT, YYEEEE. CDR3 length equals 15 residues. The CDR3 sequence: CASSLGAGGINEQYF. The CDR3 nucleotides are TGTGCCAGCAGCCTCGGGGCAGGGGGCATAAACGAGCAGTACTTC.

This clone has more than one count but fewer than ten. The chain links TRBV19 to TRBJ1-4, with unresolved D. This CDR3 contains 15 residues. Germline CDR1 and CDR2: LNHDA and SQIVND (reference sequence). The V end was cut by 4 bases, the J end by 8 bases, with 17 bases between. CDR3 residues: CASSTHEPGREKLFF. The CDR3 DNA reads as TGTGCCAGTAGTACCCACGAGCCCGGGAGGGAAAAACTGTTTTTT.

This clone occurred a few times. This chain uses TRBV4-1 with TRBJ1-1; 10 bases line up with TRBD1. The J segment lost 1 base and the V segment lost 1 base, leaving 0 bases of the junction unmatched. The CDR3 totals 15 residues. The germline V gene encodes CDR1 MGHRA and CDR2 YSYEKL. This chain's CDR3 is CASSQGQGANTEAFF. As DNA, the CDR3 is TGCGCCAGCAGCCAAGGACAGGGGGCGAACACTGAAGCTTTCTTT.

The V call is TRBV12-2, the J call TRBJ1-3. TRBV12-2 counts as a pseudogene. The CDR3 loop spans 17 amino acids. Here the CDR3 DNA reads TGTGCAAGTCGCCCCTTACGGCCCCGGAGCTCTGGAAACACCATATATTTT. Its translation: CASRPLRPRSSGNTIYF.

This sequence joins TRBV27 and TRBJ2-7; D gene unclear. This CDR3 region has 13 residues. Looked up from germline, CDR1 is MNHEY and CDR2 is SMNVEV (reference sequence). Trimming took off 5 bases at V and 6 bases at J, with 14 bases between the two ends. The CDR3 bases are TGTGCCAGCAGTGCCACAGTTCTGCTCGAGCAGTACTTC. As protein: CASSATVLLEQYF.